The text below deals with one T cell receptor beta chain. The source of the sample is a study of Ad26.COV2.S vaccination and SARS-CoV-2 variants. Treatment of the sample: 15 to 20 received Ad26.COV2.S at low or high dose, single or two shots; about 5 received placebo; per-sample allocation not given. Material that was analyzed had been drawn on day 63 after the first vaccine or placebo injection. CDR3 size: 16 residues. The V gene's germline CDR1 is SNHLY and CDR2 FYNNEI. The V and J ends lost 6 bases and 7 bases, in that order; junction bases with no gene match: 14. Generated by immunoSEQ multiplex PCR, the TCRdb table keeps only in-frame clones and is missing some. In the table there are some 330,000 clones, about nine tenths of which are singletons.

The sample here was peripheral blood, taken in a trial of Ad26.COV2.S vaccine versus placebo. The TCR comes from a person aged 18-60 years who received the Ad26.COV2.S COVID-19 vaccine or a placebo. This chain links TRBV2 with TRBJ1-4, with 7 bases identical to TRBD1. The CDR3 region is CASSVGAGGSGEKLFF. The CDR3 DNA follows: TGTGCCAGCAGCGTGGGGGCAGGGGGTAGTGGTGAAAAACTGTTTTTT.